These 18 T cell receptor beta chains were sequenced from one sample in a study of kidney transplant recipient with SARS-CoV-2 infection. Each CDR3 protein gets one entry after TCRdb re-called the reads with MiXCR. Of about 240,000 distinct CDR3 sequences listed, around 30% are singletons. Source: a blood sample, taken at baseline and on roughly day 110 from a kidney transplant recipient. The receptors come from a male patient aged 25-45 years who had COVID-19 and was a kidney transplant recipient. Some T cells may be the graft donor's.

With respect to this clonotype: A much larger clonotype is one base distant, so this may be a read error. This chain links TRBV27 with TRBJ1-6; D may be TRBD1 (6 bases). The germline CDR1 and CDR2 sequences are MNHEY and SMNVEV (reference sequence). CDR3 length: 17 amino acids. Written as DNA, the CDR3 is TGTGCCGGCAGCTCCCATCTCCTAACAGGGCAAAATTCACCCCTCCACTTT. Protein product: CAGSSHLLTGQNSPLHF.

To note about this clonotype: This may arise from a read error, as a much more abundant clone is one base away. CDR3 sequence reads: CARPYPARNYSNQPQHF. As DNA, the CDR3 is TGTGCCAGACCCTATCCCGCCCGTAATTATAGCAATCAGCCCCAGCATTTT. The rearrangement links TRBV6-4 to TRBJ1-5; D uncertain. V lost 9 bases and J 0 bases, leaving 21 bases between the germline ends. The CDR3 contains 17 residues. Germline lookup yields CDR1 MRHNA and CDR2 SNTAGT.

The rearrangement links TRBV6-5 to TRBJ2-5, with D possibly being TRBD2 (6 bases). CDR1 is MNHEY, CDR2 SVGAGI, per germline. CDR3 length: 16 residues. Trimming cost V 5 bases and J 0 bases, with 16 bases left between them. CDR3 bases: TGTGCCAGCAGTGGAGGTTGGGCGGGGAACCAAGAGACCCAGTACTTC. It codes for CASSGGWAGNQETQYF.

Note on this clonotype: A read error may explain this, as a much larger clone is one base away. This CDR3 fails to terminate in the conserved phenylalanine or tryptophan, so it likely reflects a read error. V gene TRBV2 combines with J gene TRBJ2-7; D is possibly TRBD1 or TRBD2 (8 bases each). The CDR3 length is 17 residues. Looked up from germline, CDR1 is SNHLY and CDR2 is FYNNEI. V shed 9 bases and J shed 0 bases, with 24 bases lying between them. As DNA, the CDR3 is TGTGCCAGGGACAGGGCGGAAGCGGGAGAAAACTCCTACGAGCAGTACTCC. It encodes CARDRAEAGENSYEQYS.

This clonotype appeared many times. The chain has TRBV12-3 or TRBV12-4 and TRBJ1-4; no firm D call. There are 17 residues in the CDR3. Trimming took 2 bases from V and 0 from J, leaving 13 bases between them. The CDR3 DNA reads as TGTGCCAGCAGTTTATCAGGCAGAGGAGCAACTAATGAAAAACTGTTTTTT. It specifies CASSLSGRGATNEKLFF.

This clonotype has ten or more counts. The chain has TRBV6-5 and TRBJ2-7; 9 bases fit TRBD1. The V segment lost 6 bases and the J segment 3 bases; nucleotides outside the gene matches: 12. The CDR3 is 16 residues long. CDR1 and CDR2 from the germline V gene are MNHEY and SVGAGI. The CDR3 DNA reads as TGTGCCAGCAGCCCTCTGGGGACAGGGTTTGACTACGAGCAGTACTTC. Residues: CASSPLGTGFDYEQYF.

As for this clonotype: This may be a read error, as it is one base from a much larger clone. V usage is TRBV28 and J usage is TRBJ1-2; D unclear. Germline CDR1 MDHEN, CDR2 SYDVKM. CDR3 length equals 16 residues. The CDR3: CGSISCDSRKTYGYTF. The CDR3 DNA is TGTGGCAGTATATCTTGTGATAGCCGAAAGACCTATGGCTACACCTTC.

Note on this clonotype: A read error may be the cause here, since a much bigger clone is one base away. V is TRBV6-4 and J is TRBJ1-3, with D possibly being TRBD1 (5 bases). The CDR3 length is 15 residues. In germline, CDR1 is MRHNA, CDR2 SNTAGT. The CDR3 DNA reads TGTGCCAGCAGTGACAAAGGGGACTCTGGAAACACCGTATATTTT. Its protein product is CASSDKGDSGNTVYF.

On this clonotype: A single base separates this from a much larger clone, so it may be a read error. The chain employs TRBV6-5 and TRBJ2-7, with 10 positions matching TRBD1. This CDR3 is built from 15 residues. V lost 8 bases and J lost 2; bases outside the gene matches: 9. Germline V gene lookup returns CDR1 MNHEY and CDR2 SVGAGI. In DNA form, the CDR3 reads TGTGCCAGCGGTATCGGGACAGGGGCCCCCTACGAGCAGTACTTC. Protein sequence: CASGIGTGAPYEQYF.

This chain links TRBV4-3 with TRBJ1-2; D not certain. Germline V gene data show CDR1 as LGHNA and CDR2 as YSLEER. This CDR3 region has 17 residues. Trimming pared 5 bases from V and 4 bases from J, leaving 23 bases between. CDR3 bases: TGCGCCAGCAGCAGACTTATAGGACGTCGAAAGGCCTATGGCTACACCTTC. Translated, it gives CASSRLIGRRKAYGYTF.

The table lists this clonotype with many counts. The chain joins TRBV7-3 to TRBJ2-1; 9 nucleotides match TRBD1. Germline lookup yields CDR1 SGHTA and CDR2 FQGTGA. This CDR3 has 16 amino acids. After removal of 4 bases from V and 8 bases from J, the junction contained 12 bases not matched to a gene. This chain's CDR3 is CASSYFPGQGLHEQFF. The CDR3, as DNA: TGTGCCAGCAGCTACTTCCCGGGACAGGGCCTACATGAGCAGTTCTTC.

In the case of this clonotype: This may come from a read error, since a much larger clone is one base off. The chain links TRBV4-3 to TRBJ1-2; D remains unclear. Germline V gene sequence: CDR1 LGHNA, CDR2 YSLEER. The CDR3 totals 17 residues. The V end lost 2 bases, the J end lost 4 bases, and 20 bases lay between the germline ends. CDR3 coding DNA: TGCGCCAGCAGCCAAATAGCAGGACGTCGAGAGACCTATGGCTACACCTTC. This encodes CASSQIAGRRETYGYTF.

This clonotype was picked up a small number of times. A much larger clone differs by one base, so this may be a read error. The chain employs TRBV18 and TRBJ1-2; no reliable D call. The CDR3 is 14 residues long. V lost 2 bases to trimming and J lost 4 bases, with 11 bases between them. CDR1 is KGHSH and CDR2 is LQKENI in the germline V gene. In DNA form, the CDR3 reads TGTGCCAGCTCACCATTCGGGGAGGGCTATGGCTACACCTTC. This translates into CASSPFGEGYGYTF.

This clonotype was counted ten times or more. This rearrangement joins TRBV20-1 to TRBJ2-7, with D possibly being TRBD1 (6 bases). The CDR3 consists of 13 residues. V was shortened by 5 bases and J by 2 bases, with 13 bases between the two germline ends. CDR1 and CDR2 (germline): DFQATT, SNEGSKA (reference sequence). The CDR3 loop is CSASTGQTYEQYF. In DNA, the CDR3 is TGCAGTGCTTCAACGGGACAAACCTACGAGCAGTACTTC.

This clonotype showed up just a few times. The chain uses TRBV3-1 and TRBJ2-1; 7 bases are shared with TRBD2. The CDR3 sequence is 16 residues long. From germline, CDR1 is LGHDT and CDR2 YNNKEL (reference sequence). Trimming removed 1 base from V and 8 bases from J; junction bases left unmatched: 11. The CDR3: CASSQVVAGVWYEQFF. DNA for the CDR3: TGTGCCAGCAGCCAAGTTGTGGCGGGGGTGTGGTATGAGCAGTTCTTC.

This clonotype was seen at least ten times. The V gene is TRBV7-6, the J gene TRBJ1-2; tentatively, D is TRBD1 (6 bases). Trimming stripped 4 bases from V and 2 bases from J, with 14 bases between. Germline V gene sequence: CDR1 SGHVS, CDR2 FNYEAQ. The CDR3 length is 15 residues. The CDR3 nucleotides are TGTGCCAGCAGCTCACAGCCCGGGGGCAACTATGGCTACACCTTC. It yields the protein CASSSQPGGNYGYTF.

This clonotype was found many times. The chain has TRBV11-1 and TRBJ1-2; D is uncertain. The CDR3 is made up of 17 amino acids. Germline CDR1 SGHAT, CDR2 FQDESV (reference sequence). Trimming pared 5 bases from V and 4 bases from J, leaving 23 bases between. The CDR3 nucleotides are TGTGCCAGCAGCAGAATTCATAAGGCTGGAAAGACCTATGGCTACACCTTC. Protein: CASSRIHKAGKTYGYTF.

The sample holds many counts of this clonotype. The rearrangement joins TRBV3-1 to TRBJ2-2; D may be TRBD2 (5 bases). Per germline, CDR1 LGHDT and CDR2 YNNKEL (reference sequence). The V gene lost 5 bases and the J gene lost 5 bases, with 24 bases spanning the gap. The length of the CDR3 is 18 residues. The CDR3 reads CASSIANPISGLTGELFF. The CDR3 region has the DNA TGTGCCAGCAGCATAGCGAATCCCATTTCAGGCTTGACCGGGGAGCTGTTTTTT.